The 6 T cell receptor beta chains presented below share a single source sample, sequenced in a study. TCRdb itself ran the RT-PCR reads through MiXCR, one entry per CDR3 protein. The data hold around 700,000 distinct CDR3 sequences, with about 14% observed a single time. Input material: memory CD4+ T cells from blood. These receptors all stem from a female donor in good health, serving as a healthy control.

This clonotype was observed a few times. The chain recombines TRBV7-2 with TRBJ2-5, with D perhaps TRBD1 (6 bases). Germline CDR1 reads SGHTA; CDR2 reads FQGNSA. The germline V and J ends were trimmed by 5 bases and 7 bases, with 14 bases remaining between them. The CDR3 has 13 residues. Here the CDR3 DNA reads TGTGCCAGCAGCACAAGACAGGAAGGGACCCAGTACTTC. It translates to CASSTRQEGTQYF.

This clonotype has only a few counts. The genes are TRBV30 and TRBJ2-7, with TRBD1 matching over 7 bases. Losses at the gene ends were 1 base for V and 4 bases for J; bases not matched to a gene: 10. CDR3 length equals 15 residues. Germline lookup yields CDR1 GTSNPN and CDR2 SVGIG (reference sequence). The CDR3 reads CAWSDPGQTGYEQYF. CDR3 in DNA: TGTGCCTGGAGTGACCCGGGACAGACGGGGTACGAGCAGTACTTC.

The chain links TRBV7-8 to TRBJ1-2, with TRBD1 matching 7 bases. The germline gives CDR1 SGHVS, CDR2 FQNEAQ. The CDR3 totals 12 residues. The junction had 7 bases not matched to a gene; V was cut back by 4 bases and J by 11 bases. Written as DNA, the CDR3 is TGTGCCAGCAGCTCGGACAGGCGCCCATACACCTTC. Translation gives CASSSDRRPYTF.

This clonotype was seen repeatedly, ten times or more. The rearrangement uses TRBV5-1 and TRBJ2-7; D might be TRBD2 (6 bases). V was cut by 4 bases and J by 1 base, with 9 bases left in between. CDR3 size: 13 residues. Germline V CDR1 and CDR2: SGHRS, YFSETQ. The CDR3 spells CASSQGLSYEQYF. CDR3 in DNA: TGCGCCAGCAGCCAGGGACTTTCCTACGAGCAGTACTTC.

This clonotype was observed a few times. The chain joins TRBV28 to TRBJ1-6; D possibly corresponds to TRBD1 (5 bases). The V gene lost 6 bases and the J gene lost 7 bases, with 19 bases spanning the gap. This CDR3 has 16 amino acids. CDR1 is MDHEN and CDR2 is SYDVKM in the germline V gene. CDR3 DNA sequence: TGTGCCAGCAGCCCCGGGACGGTAAGAAGAAATTCACCCCTCCACTTT. Translating it yields CASSPGTVRRNSPLHF.

In this sample, this clonotype turned up a few times. This sequence joins TRBV29-1 and TRBJ2-7, with TRBD1 identical over 9 bases. Germline assignment: CDR1 SQVTM and CDR2 ANQGSEA. The CDR3 has 14 amino acids. Trimming cost V 4 bases and J 6 bases; bases outside gene matches: 10. The CDR3 nucleotides read TGCAGCGTTGGGGGAACAGGGGGCCCCGGCGAGCAGTACTTC. It translates to CSVGGTGGPGEQYF.